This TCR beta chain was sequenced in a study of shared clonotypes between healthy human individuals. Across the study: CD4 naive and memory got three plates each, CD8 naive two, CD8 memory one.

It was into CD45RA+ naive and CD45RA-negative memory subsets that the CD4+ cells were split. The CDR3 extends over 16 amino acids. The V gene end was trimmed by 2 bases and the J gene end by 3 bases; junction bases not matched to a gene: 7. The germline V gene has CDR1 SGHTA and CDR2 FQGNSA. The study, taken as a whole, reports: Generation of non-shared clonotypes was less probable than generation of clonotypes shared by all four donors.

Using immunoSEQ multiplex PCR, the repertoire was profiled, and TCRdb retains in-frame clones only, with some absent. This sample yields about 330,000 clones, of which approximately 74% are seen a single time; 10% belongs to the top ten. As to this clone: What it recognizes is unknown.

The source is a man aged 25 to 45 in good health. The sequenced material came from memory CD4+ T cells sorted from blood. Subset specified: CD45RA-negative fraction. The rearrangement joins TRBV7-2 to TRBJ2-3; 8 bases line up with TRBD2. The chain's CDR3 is CASSLIAASGTDTQYF. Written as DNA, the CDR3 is TGTGCCAGCAGCTTAATCGCGGCTAGCGGGACAGATACGCAGTATTTT.